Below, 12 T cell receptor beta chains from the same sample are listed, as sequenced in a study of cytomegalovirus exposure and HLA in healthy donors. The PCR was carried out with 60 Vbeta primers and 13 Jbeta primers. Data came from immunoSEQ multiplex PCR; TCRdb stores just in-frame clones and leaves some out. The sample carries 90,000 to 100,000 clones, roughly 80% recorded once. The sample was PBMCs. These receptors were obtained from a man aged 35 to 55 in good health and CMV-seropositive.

The CDR3 sequence: CASSRWSTGAGYEQYF. The CDR3 bases are TGTGCCAGCAGCCGATGGTCGACAGGGGCCGGGTACGAGCAGTACTTC. This chain joins TRBV7-2 and TRBJ2-7, with TRBD1 matching 8 bases. This CDR3 contains 16 residues. J lost 4 bases, V lost 5 bases, and 13 bases had no gene match. Germline values: CDR1 SGHTA, CDR2 FQGNSA.

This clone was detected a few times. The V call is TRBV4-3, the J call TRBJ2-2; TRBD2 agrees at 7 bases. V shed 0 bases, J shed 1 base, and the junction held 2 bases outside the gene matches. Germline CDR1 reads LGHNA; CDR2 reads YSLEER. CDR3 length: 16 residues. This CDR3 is CASSQDRGGNTGELFF. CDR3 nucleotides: TGCGCCAGCAGCCAAGATCGCGGGGGGAACACCGGGGAGCTGTTTTTT.

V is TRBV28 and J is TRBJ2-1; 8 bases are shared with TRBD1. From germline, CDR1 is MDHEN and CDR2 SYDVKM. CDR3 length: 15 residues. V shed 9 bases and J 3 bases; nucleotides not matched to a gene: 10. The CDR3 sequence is CASQRTGTGYNEQFF. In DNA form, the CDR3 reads TGTGCCAGTCAACGAACCGGGACAGGCTACAATGAGCAGTTCTTC.

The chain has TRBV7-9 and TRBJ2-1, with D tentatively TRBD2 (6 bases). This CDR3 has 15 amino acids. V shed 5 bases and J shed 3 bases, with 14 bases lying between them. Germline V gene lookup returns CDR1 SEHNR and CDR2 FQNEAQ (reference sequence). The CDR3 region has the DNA TGTGCCAGCAGCGACTCTAGCGACCACTACAATGAGCAGTTCTTC. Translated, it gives CASSDSSDHYNEQFF.

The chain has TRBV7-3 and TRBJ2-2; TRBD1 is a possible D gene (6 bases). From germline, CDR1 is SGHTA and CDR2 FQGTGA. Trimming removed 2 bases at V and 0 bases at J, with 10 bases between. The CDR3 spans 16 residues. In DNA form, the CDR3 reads TGTGCCAGCAGCTTAGTTCCAGGGGCGAACACCGGGGAGCTGTTTTTT. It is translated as CASSLVPGANTGELFF.

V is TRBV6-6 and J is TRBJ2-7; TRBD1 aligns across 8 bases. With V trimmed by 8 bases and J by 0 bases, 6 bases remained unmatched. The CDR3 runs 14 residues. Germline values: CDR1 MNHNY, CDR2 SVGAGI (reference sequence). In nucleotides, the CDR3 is TGTGCCAGCCGTAAGACAGGGGACTCCTACGAGCAGTACTTC. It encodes CASRKTGDSYEQYF.

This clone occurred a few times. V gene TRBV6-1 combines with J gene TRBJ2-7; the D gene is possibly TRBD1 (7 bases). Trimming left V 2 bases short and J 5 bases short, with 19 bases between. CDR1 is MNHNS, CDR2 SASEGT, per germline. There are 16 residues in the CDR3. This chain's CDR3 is CASSEFPGGLANEQYF. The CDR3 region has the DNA TGTGCCAGCAGTGAATTCCCAGGGGGGTTGGCCAACGAGCAGTACTTC.

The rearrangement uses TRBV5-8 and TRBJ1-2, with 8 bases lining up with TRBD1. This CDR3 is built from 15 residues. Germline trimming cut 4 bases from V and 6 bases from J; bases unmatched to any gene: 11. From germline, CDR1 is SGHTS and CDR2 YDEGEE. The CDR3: CASSPFWGQDHGYTF. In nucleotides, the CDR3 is TGTGCCAGCAGCCCCTTTTGGGGACAGGATCATGGCTACACCTTC.

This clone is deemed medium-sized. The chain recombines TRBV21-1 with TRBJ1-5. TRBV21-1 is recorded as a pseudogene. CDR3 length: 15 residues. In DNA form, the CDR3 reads TGTGCCAGCAGCAAAGAGAGGCCCGGTATCCAGCCCCAGCATTTT. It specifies CASSKERPGIQPQHF.

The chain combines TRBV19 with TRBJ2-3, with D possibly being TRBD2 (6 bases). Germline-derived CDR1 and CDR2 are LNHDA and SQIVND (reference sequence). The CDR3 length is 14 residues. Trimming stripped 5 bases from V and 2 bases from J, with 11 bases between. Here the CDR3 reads CASSSGEATDTQYF. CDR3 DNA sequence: TGTGCCAGTAGTTCGGGGGAGGCCACAGATACGCAGTATTTT. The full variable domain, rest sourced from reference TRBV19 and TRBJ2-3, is DGGITQSPKYLFRKEGQNVTLSCEQNLNHDAMYWYRQDPGQGLRLIYYSQIVNDFQKGDIAEGYSVSREKKESFPLTVTSAQKNPTAFYLCASSSGEATDTQYFGPGTRLTVL.

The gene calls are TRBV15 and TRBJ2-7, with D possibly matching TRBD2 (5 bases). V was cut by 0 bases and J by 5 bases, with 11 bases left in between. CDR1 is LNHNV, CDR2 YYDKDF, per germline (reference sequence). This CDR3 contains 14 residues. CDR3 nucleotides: TGTGCCACCAGCAGAGAGAATGAGGGAAACGAGCAGTACTTC. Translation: CATSRENEGNEQYF.

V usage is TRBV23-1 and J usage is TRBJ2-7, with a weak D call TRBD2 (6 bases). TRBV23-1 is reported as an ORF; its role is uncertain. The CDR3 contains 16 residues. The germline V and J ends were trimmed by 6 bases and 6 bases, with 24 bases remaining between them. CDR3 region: CASSPRVSPWRGEQYF. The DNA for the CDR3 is TGCGCCAGCAGCCCGAGGGTTTCGCCTTGGAGGGGCGAGCAGTACTTC.